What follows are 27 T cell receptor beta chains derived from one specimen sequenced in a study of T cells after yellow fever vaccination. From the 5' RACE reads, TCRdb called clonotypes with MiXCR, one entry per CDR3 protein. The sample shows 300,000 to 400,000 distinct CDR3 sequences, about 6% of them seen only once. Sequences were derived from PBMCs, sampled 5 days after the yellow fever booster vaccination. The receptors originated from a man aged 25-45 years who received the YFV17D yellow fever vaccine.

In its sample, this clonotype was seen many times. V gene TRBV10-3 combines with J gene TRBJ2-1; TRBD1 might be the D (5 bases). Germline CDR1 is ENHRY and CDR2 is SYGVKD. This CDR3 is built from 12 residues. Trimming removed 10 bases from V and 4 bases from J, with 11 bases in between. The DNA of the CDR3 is TGTGCCACCCTAGACAGATACAATGAGCAGTTCTTC. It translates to CATLDRYNEQFF.

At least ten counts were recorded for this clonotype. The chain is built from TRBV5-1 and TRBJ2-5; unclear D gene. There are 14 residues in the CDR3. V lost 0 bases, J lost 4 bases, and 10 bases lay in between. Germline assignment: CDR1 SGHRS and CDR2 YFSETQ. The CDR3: CASSLAPPSETQYF. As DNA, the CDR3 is TGCGCCAGCAGCTTGGCTCCACCGTCAGAGACCCAGTACTTC.

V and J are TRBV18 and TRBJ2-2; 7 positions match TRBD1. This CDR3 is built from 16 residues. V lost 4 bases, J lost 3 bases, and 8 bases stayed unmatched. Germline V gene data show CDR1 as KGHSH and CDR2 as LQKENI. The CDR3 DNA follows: TGTGCCAGCTCACAACAACAGGGGACCGACACCGGGGAGCTGTTTTTT. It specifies CASSQQQGTDTGELFF.

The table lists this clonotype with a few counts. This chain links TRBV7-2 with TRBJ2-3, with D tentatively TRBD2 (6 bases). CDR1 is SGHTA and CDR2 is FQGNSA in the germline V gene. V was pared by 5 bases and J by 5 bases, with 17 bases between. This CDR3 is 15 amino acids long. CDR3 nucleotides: TGTGCCAGCAGCCCGCTGGGACTGAAGGTAGATACGCAGTATTTT. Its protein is CASSPLGLKVDTQYF. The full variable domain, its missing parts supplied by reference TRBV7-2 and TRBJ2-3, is GAGVSQSPSNKVTEKGKDVELRCDPISGHTALYWYRQSLGQGLEFLIYFQGNSAPDKSGLPSDRFSAERTGGSVSTLTIQRTQQEDSAVYLCASSPLGLKVDTQYFGPGTRLTVL.

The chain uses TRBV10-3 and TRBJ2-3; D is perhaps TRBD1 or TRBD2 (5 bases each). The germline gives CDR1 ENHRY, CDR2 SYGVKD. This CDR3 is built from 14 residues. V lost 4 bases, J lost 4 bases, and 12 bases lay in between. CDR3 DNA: TGTGCCATCAGTGGGTGGGGGAGCCCAGATACGCAGTATTTT. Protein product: CAISGWGSPDTQYF.

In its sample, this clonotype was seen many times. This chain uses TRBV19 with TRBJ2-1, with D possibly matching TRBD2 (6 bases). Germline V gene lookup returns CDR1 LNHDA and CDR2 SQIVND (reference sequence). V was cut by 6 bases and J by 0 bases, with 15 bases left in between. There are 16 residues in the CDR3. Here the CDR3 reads CASSKFGGGSYNEQFF. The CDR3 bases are TGTGCCAGTAGCAAATTCGGGGGAGGCTCCTACAATGAGCAGTTCTTC. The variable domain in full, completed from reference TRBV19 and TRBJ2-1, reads DGGITQSPKYLFRKEGQNVTLSCEQNLNHDAMYWYRQDPGQGLRLIYYSQIVNDFQKGDIAEGYSVSREKKESFPLTVTSAQKNPTAFYLCASSKFGGGSYNEQFFGPGTRLTVL.

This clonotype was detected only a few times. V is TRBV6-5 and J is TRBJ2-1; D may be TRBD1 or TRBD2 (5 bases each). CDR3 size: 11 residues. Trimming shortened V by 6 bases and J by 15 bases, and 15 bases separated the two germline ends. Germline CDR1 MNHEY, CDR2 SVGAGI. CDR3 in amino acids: CASSPGTLTFF. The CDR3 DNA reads TGTGCCAGCAGCCCCGGGACGTTAACGTTCTTC.

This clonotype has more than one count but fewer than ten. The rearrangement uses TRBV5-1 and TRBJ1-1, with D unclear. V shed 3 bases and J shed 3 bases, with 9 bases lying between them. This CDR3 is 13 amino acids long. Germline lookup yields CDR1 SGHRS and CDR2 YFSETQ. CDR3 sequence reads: CASSSDSYTEAFF. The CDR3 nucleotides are TGCGCCAGCAGCTCGGACTCGTACACTGAAGCTTTCTTT.

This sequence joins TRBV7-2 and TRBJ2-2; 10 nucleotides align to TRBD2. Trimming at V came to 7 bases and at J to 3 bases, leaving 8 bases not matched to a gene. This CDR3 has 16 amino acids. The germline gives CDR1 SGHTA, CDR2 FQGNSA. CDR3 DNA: TGTGCCAGCACCCGGGTAGCGGGAGGCTACACCGGGGAGCTGTTTTTT. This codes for CASTRVAGGYTGELFF. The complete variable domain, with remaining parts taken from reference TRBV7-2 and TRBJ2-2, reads GAGVSQSPSNKVTEKGKDVELRCDPISGHTALYWYRQSLGQGLEFLIYFQGNSAPDKSGLPSDRFSAERTGGSVSTLTIQRTQQEDSAVYLCASTRVAGGYTGELFFGEGSRLTVL.

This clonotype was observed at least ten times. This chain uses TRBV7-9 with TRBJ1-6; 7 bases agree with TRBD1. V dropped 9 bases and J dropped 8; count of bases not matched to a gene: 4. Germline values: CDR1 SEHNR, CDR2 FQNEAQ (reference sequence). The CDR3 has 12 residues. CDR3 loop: CASGTDYSPLHF. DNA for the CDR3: TGTGCCAGTGGGACAGATTATTCACCCCTCCACTTT.

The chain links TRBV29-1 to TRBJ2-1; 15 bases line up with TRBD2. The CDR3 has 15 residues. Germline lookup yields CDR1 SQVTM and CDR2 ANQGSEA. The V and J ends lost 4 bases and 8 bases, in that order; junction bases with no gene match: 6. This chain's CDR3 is CSVVGLAGGPHEQFF. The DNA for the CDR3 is TGCAGCGTTGTGGGACTAGCGGGAGGCCCACATGAGCAGTTCTTC.

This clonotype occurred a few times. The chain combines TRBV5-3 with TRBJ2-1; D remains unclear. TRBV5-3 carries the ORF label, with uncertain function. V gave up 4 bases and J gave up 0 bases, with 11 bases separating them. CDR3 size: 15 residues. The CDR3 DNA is TGTGCCAGAAGCATACAAGCGAGCTCCTACAATGAGCAGTTCTTC. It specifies CARSIQASSYNEQFF.

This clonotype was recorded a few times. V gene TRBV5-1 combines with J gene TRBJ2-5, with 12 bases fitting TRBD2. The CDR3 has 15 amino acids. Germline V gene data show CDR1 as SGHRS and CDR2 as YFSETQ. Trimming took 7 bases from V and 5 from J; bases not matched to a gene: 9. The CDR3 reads CASYATSGSSETQYF. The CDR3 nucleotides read TGCGCCAGCTACGCGACTAGCGGGAGTTCTGAGACCCAGTACTTC.

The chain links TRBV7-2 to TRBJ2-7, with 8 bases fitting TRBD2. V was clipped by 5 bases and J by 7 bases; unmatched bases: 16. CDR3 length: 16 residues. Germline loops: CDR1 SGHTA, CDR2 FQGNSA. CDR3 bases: TGTGCCAGCAGCCAGGAGATAGCGGGGCTCGGAGGGGAGCAGTACTTC. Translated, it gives CASSQEIAGLGGEQYF.

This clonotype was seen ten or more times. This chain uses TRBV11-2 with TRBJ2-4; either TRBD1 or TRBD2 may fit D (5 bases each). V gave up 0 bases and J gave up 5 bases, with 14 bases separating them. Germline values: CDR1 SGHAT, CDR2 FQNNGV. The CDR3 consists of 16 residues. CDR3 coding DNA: TGTGCCAGCAGCTTAGAGAGGTGGCAGGGAGAAAACATTCAGTACTTC. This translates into CASSLERWQGENIQYF.

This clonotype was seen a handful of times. The CDR3 DNA sequence: TGCAGTGTTCCAGGGGTAATACGCTCCTACGAGCAGTACTTC. Protein product: CSVPGVIRSYEQYF. V and J are TRBV20-1 and TRBJ2-7; D is possibly TRBD1 (6 bases). The germline V gene has CDR1 DFQATT and CDR2 SNEGSKA (reference sequence). V was cut by 7 bases and J by 0 bases, with 16 bases left in between. The CDR3 is 14 amino acids.

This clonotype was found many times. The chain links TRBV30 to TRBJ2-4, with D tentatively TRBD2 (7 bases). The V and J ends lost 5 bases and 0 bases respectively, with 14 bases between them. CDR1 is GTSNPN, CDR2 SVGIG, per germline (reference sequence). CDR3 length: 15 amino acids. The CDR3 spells CAWATGGLAKNIQYF. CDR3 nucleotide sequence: TGTGCCTGGGCAACCGGGGGGCTAGCCAAAAACATTCAGTACTTC.

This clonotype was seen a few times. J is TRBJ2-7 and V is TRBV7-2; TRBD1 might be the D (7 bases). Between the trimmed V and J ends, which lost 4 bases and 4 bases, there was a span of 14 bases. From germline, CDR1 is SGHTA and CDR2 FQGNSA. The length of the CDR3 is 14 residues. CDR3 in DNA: TGTGCCAGCAGCTCAGGGGGGAGTAAGTACGAGCAGTACTTC. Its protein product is CASSSGGSKYEQYF.

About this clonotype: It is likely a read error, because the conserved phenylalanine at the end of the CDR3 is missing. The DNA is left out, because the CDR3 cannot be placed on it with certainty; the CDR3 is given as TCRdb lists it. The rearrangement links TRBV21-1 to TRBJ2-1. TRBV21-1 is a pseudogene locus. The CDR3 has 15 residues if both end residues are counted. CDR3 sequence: CASSKDRGSYNEQFI.

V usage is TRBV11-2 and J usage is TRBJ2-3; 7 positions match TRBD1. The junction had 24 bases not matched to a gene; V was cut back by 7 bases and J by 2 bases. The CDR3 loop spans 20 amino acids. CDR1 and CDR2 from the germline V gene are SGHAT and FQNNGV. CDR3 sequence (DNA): TGTGCCAGCAAGCAGCTTCCCCGAGCCACGCACAGGGGTTCCACAGATACGCAGTATTTT. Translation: CASKQLPRATHRGSTDTQYF.

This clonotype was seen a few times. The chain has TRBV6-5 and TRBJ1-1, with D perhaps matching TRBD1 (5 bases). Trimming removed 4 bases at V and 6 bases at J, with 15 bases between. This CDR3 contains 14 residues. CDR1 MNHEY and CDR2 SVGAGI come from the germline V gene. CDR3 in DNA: TGTGCCAGCAGTTTGGTAGGGGTGCGGGCTGAAGCTTTCTTT. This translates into CASSLVGVRAEAFF.

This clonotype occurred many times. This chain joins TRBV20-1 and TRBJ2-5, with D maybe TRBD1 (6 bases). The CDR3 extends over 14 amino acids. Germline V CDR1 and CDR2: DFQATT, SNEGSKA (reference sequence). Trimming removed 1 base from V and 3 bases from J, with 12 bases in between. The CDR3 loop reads CSARVGKGEETQYF. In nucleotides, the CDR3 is TGCAGTGCTAGAGTGGGGAAGGGGGAAGAGACCCAGTACTTC.

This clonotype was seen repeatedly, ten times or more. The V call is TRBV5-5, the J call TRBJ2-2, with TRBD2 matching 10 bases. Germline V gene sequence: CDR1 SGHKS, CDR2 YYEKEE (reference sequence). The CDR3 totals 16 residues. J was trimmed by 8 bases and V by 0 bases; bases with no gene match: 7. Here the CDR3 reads CASSLASGRAAGELFF. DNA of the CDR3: TGTGCCAGCAGCTTGGCCAGCGGGAGGGCCGCGGGGGAGCTGTTTTTT.

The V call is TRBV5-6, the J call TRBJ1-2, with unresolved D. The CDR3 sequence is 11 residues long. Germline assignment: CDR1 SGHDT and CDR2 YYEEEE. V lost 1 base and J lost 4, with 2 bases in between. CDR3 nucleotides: TGTGCCAGCAGCTTGACCTATGGCTACACCTTC. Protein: CASSLTYGYTF.

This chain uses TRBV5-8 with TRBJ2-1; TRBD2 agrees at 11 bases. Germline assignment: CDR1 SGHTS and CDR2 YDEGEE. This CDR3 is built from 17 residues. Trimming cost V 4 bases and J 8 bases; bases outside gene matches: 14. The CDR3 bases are TGTGCCAGCAGCAACGAACTAGCGGGAGTACAAAACGATGAGCAGTTCTTC. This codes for CASSNELAGVQNDEQFF.

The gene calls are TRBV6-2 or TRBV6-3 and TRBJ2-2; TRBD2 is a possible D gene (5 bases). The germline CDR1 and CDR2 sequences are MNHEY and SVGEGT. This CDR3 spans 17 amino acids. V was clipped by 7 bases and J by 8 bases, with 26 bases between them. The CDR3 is CASTRPRLGSVLGELFF. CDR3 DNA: TGTGCCAGCACCCGGCCCCGTCTGGGGAGTGTGTTGGGGGAGCTGTTTTTT.

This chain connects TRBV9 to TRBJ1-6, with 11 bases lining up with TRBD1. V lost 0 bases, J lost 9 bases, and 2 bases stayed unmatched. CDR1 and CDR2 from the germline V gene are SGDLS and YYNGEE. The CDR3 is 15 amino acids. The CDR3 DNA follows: TGTGCCAGCAGCGTAGAGGGGACAGGGGGTTCACCCCTCCACTTT. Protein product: CASSVEGTGGSPLHF.